Below, 24 T cell receptor beta chains from the same sample are listed, as sequenced in a study of blood T cells in healthy people across ages. The second PCR ran roughly 6 to 11 cycles with a sample-barcoded 5' primer and J-beta primers. One entry per CDR3 protein results from TCRdb running MiXCR on the 5' RACE reads. The profile shows approximately 600,000 distinct CDR3 sequences, 58% of them singletons. Input material: blood. The receptors were gathered from a man aged 60-69 years in good health.

The rearrangement uses TRBV2 and TRBJ2-4; tentative D call: TRBD2 (5 bases). The germline V gene encodes CDR1 SNHLY and CDR2 FYNNEI. CDR3 length equals 11 residues. V lost 2 bases and J 11 bases, leaving 7 bases between the germline ends. The CDR3 protein is CASSEPRVQYF. DNA for the CDR3: TGTGCCAGCAGTGAACCGAGGGTTCAGTACTTC.

This chain links TRBV2 with TRBJ1-4; D is ambiguous. The CDR3 is 11 residues long. V lost 6 bases and J 8 bases, leaving 7 bases between the germline ends. Germline V gives CDR1 SNHLY, CDR2 FYNNEI. CDR3 DNA: TGTGCCAGCAGAGATCGGGAAAAACTGTTTTTT. Protein: CASRDREKLFF.

The chain employs TRBV2 and TRBJ2-1; 10 bases are a match to TRBD1. The CDR3 extends over 14 amino acids. Germline loops: CDR1 SNHLY, CDR2 FYNNEI. Germline trimming cut 8 bases from V and 4 bases from J; bases unmatched to any gene: 5. CDR3 sequence (DNA): TGTGCCAGCCAAGCGGGACAGGGGTACAATGAGCAGTTCTTC. Amino acids: CASQAGQGYNEQFF.

As DNA, the CDR3 is TGTGCCAGCAGTTACTCTGCCAGGGGGTACCAAGAGACCCAGTACTTC. Residues: CASSYSARGYQETQYF. The chain has TRBV6-5 and TRBJ2-5; 7 bases align to TRBD1. The CDR3 extends over 16 amino acids. Trimming removed 0 bases from V and 0 bases from J; junction bases left unmatched: 4. CDR1 is MNHEY, CDR2 SVGAGI, per germline.

This chain links TRBV2 with TRBJ2-5; the D gene is possibly TRBD2 (7 bases). CDR3 length equals 15 residues. V was clipped by 6 bases and J by 5 bases, with 19 bases between them. Germline CDR1 SNHLY, CDR2 FYNNEI. CDR3 bases: TGTGCCAGCAGCCTGTTTGGGGGGGGCCAGGAGACCCAGTACTTC. The encoded protein is CASSLFGGGQETQYF. The full variable domain, in which reference TRBV2 and TRBJ2-5 provide the parts outside the CDR3, is EPEVTQTPSHQVTQMGQEVILRCVPISNHLYFYWYRQILGQKVEFLVSFYNNEISEKSEIFDDQFSVERPDGSNFTLKIRSTKLEDSAMYFCASSLFGGGQETQYFGPGTRLLVL.

The chain has TRBV4-1 and TRBJ2-3; 15 bases are shared with TRBD2. Germline V gene sequence: CDR1 MGHRA, CDR2 YSYEKL. The length of the CDR3 is 17 residues. V lost 4 bases to trimming and J lost 3 bases; unmatched junction nucleotides: 5. CDR3 bases: TGCGCCAGCAGCCGCGGACTAGCGGGGGGGCAAACAGATACGCAGTATTTT. Its protein product is CASSRGLAGGQTDTQYF.

This clonotype appeared a few times. The chain recombines TRBV29-1 with TRBJ1-3; TRBD1 aligns across 8 bases. Germline CDR1 and CDR2: SQVTM and ANQGSEA. V lost 6 bases to trimming and J lost 0 bases; unmatched junction nucleotides: 4. This CDR3 is built from 14 residues. The CDR3 loop is CSVPGQGSGNTIYF. In nucleotides, the CDR3 is TGCAGCGTGCCTGGACAGGGCTCTGGAAACACCATATATTTT.

The chain is built from TRBV4-1 and TRBJ1-2; D unresolved. Germline lookup yields CDR1 MGHRA and CDR2 YSYEKL. With 3 bases removed from V and 2 bases from J, the gap between germline ends came to 16 bases. The length of the CDR3 is 16 residues. CDR3 sequence reads: CASSHTLGLGNYGYTF. The CDR3 nucleotides read TGCGCCAGCAGCCATACCCTGGGGTTGGGGAACTATGGCTACACCTTC.

This clonotype was recorded at least ten times. The chain uses TRBV20-1 and TRBJ2-5; tentative D call: TRBD2 (6 bases). Germline CDR1 is DFQATT and CDR2 is SNEGSKA (reference sequence). V shed 4 bases and J shed 5 bases, with 17 bases lying between them. This CDR3 has 14 amino acids. The CDR3 DNA reads as TGCAGTGCTAAAGGAGAGACTAGTTGGGAGACCCAGTACTTC. As protein: CSAKGETSWETQYF.

This chain joins TRBV6-1 and TRBJ2-5; 8 nucleotides match TRBD1. CDR1 and CDR2 (germline): MNHNS, SASEGT. V trimming: 5 bases; J trimming: 2 bases; junction bases outside the gene matches: 4. This CDR3 is 14 amino acids long. For the CDR3, the DNA is TGTGCCAGCAGTACAGGGGGTTGGCAAGAGACCCAGTACTTC. Translation gives CASSTGGWQETQYF.

This clonotype appeared a few times. The chain is built from TRBV20-1 and TRBJ2-7; 8 nucleotides match TRBD2. The CDR3 runs to 11 residues. V trimming: 2 bases; J trimming: 6 bases; junction bases outside the gene matches: 0. CDR1 DFQATT and CDR2 SNEGSKA come from the germline V gene (reference sequence). The CDR3 DNA follows: TGCAGTGCTAGACGGGGGGGCGAGCAGTACTTC. Amino acid sequence: CSARRGGEQYF.

This chain joins TRBV5-4 and TRBJ1-5; D not resolved. Germline CDR1 SGHNT, CDR2 YYREEE (reference sequence). V was trimmed by 4 bases and J by 1 base, leaving 6 bases between them. This CDR3 comprises 13 residues. CDR3 amino acids: CASSIDSNQPQHF. In nucleotides, the CDR3 is TGTGCCAGCAGCATTGACAGCAATCAGCCCCAGCATTTT.

This clonotype has just a few counts. This sequence joins TRBV4-1 and TRBJ1-4; 7 nucleotides align to TRBD1. Germline V gene sequence: CDR1 MGHRA, CDR2 YSYEKL. This CDR3 has 17 residues. Losses at the gene ends were 3 bases for V and 0 bases for J; bases not matched to a gene: 7. CDR3 sequence: CASSQMGQPTTNEKLFF. The DNA of the CDR3 is TGCGCCAGCAGCCAGATGGGACAGCCGACAACTAATGAAAAACTGTTTTTT.

The chain joins TRBV6-1 to TRBJ2-3; D is perhaps TRBD2 (6 bases). The V gene's germline CDR1 is MNHNS and CDR2 SASEGT. Trimming left V 7 bases short and J 0 bases short, with 14 bases between. The CDR3 is 15 residues long. The CDR3 region has the DNA TGTGCCAGCACCTGGGGGGTAGCTAGCACAGATACGCAGTATTTT. Its protein is CASTWGVASTDTQYF.

The chain employs TRBV5-1 and TRBJ2-3; 10 bases align to TRBD2. V was clipped by 0 bases and J by 8 bases; unmatched bases: 12. This CDR3 has 17 residues. CDR1 SGHRS and CDR2 YFSETQ come from the germline V gene. The CDR3 DNA sequence: TGCGCCAGCAGCTTGGGGGTGCTAGCGGGGGTCGTGGGTACGCAGTATTTT. It is translated as CASSLGVLAGVVGTQYF.

The chain couples TRBV28 to TRBJ2-7; maybe TRBD1 (5 bases). This CDR3 is 14 amino acids long. The germline V gene encodes CDR1 MDHEN and CDR2 SYDVKM. V was cut by 6 bases and J by 6 bases, with 18 bases left in between. CDR3 sequence (DNA): TGTGCCAGCAGGGACAACGACAAGGCTTCCGAGCAGTACTTC. This translates into CASRDNDKASEQYF.

The rearrangement joins TRBV4-2 to TRBJ1-4; TRBD1 matches 7 bases. Looked up from germline, CDR1 is LGHNA and CDR2 is YNFKEQ. V shed 3 bases and J 3 bases; nucleotides not matched to a gene: 4. The CDR3 spans 15 residues. This chain's CDR3 is CASSHPGTANEKLFF. The CDR3 nucleotides are TGTGCCAGCAGCCACCCCGGGACAGCTAATGAAAAACTGTTTTTT.

This chain uses TRBV12-3 or TRBV12-4 with TRBJ2-7; 8 nucleotides match TRBD2. The CDR3 spans 15 residues. V dropped 6 bases and J dropped 1; count of bases not matched to a gene: 8. As DNA, the CDR3 is TGTGCCAGCAGATCAGGGCGGGGGGAATCCTACGAGCAGTACTTC. It specifies CASRSGRGESYEQYF.

The rearrangement uses TRBV5-1 and TRBJ2-1, with D tentatively TRBD2 (6 bases). Germline V gene data show CDR1 as SGHRS and CDR2 as YFSETQ. V was clipped by 6 bases and J by 4 bases, with 17 bases between them. The CDR3 covers 15 residues. In DNA form, the CDR3 reads TGCGCCAGCACAGAGGAGGGCTCCCAGTACAATGAGCAGTTCTTC. Translating it yields CASTEEGSQYNEQFF. Full variable domain (missing parts from reference TRBV5-1 and TRBJ2-1): KAGVTQTPRYLIKTRGQQVTLSCSPISGHRSVSWYQQTPGQGLQFLFEYFSETQRNKGNFPGRFSGRQFSNSRSEMNVSTLELGDSALYLCASTEEGSQYNEQFFGPGTRLTVL.

This chain joins TRBV12-3 or TRBV12-4 and TRBJ2-6; D might be TRBD1 (6 bases). This CDR3 comprises 15 residues. The germline V and J ends were trimmed by 5 bases and 2 bases, with 10 bases remaining between them. The CDR3 sequence: CASSPTGTGANVLTF. CDR3 DNA sequence: TGTGCCAGCAGTCCGACAGGAACTGGGGCCAACGTCCTGACTTTC.

Only a few counts were recorded for this clonotype. The chain employs TRBV28 and TRBJ1-4; TRBD1 matches at 8 bases. Trimming cost V 6 bases and J 3 bases; bases outside gene matches: 15. In germline, CDR1 is MDHEN, CDR2 SYDVKM. CDR3 length: 18 amino acids. The CDR3 loop reads CASSLLDRQGRPNEKLFF. The CDR3 region has the DNA TGTGCCAGCAGCCTACTCGACCGACAGGGGCGGCCTAATGAAAAACTGTTTTTT.

The chain couples TRBV11-2 to TRBJ2-1, with 7 bases lining up with TRBD2. V lost 2 bases and J lost 5; bases outside the gene matches: 6. This CDR3 contains 15 residues. Germline V CDR1 and CDR2: SGHAT, FQNNGV. CDR3 DNA: TGTGCCAGCAGCTTAATGGGACTACAAAACAATGAGCAGTTCTTC. This sequence encodes CASSLMGLQNNEQFF.

The chain recombines TRBV5-1 with TRBJ2-3; D may be TRBD1 or TRBD2 (7 bases each). V dropped 4 bases and J dropped 3 bases, with 18 bases sitting between them. The CDR3 sequence is 16 residues long. Germline V gene lookup returns CDR1 SGHRS and CDR2 YFSETQ. Written as DNA, the CDR3 is TGCGCCAGCAGCCCCAGTAGGGGGCGGGAGACAGATACGCAGTATTTT. Encoded protein: CASSPSRGRETDTQYF.

This clonotype is a singleton in its sample. The chain is built from TRBV20-1 and TRBJ2-1, with TRBD2 as a possible D gene (5 bases). Trimming left V 6 bases short and J 3 bases short, with 18 bases between. In germline, CDR1 is DFQATT, CDR2 SNEGSKA (reference sequence). This CDR3 is 15 amino acids long. CDR3 protein: CSASPRSGSYNEQFF. The DNA for the CDR3 is TGCAGTGCCTCTCCTCGGTCGGGGAGCTACAATGAGCAGTTCTTC.